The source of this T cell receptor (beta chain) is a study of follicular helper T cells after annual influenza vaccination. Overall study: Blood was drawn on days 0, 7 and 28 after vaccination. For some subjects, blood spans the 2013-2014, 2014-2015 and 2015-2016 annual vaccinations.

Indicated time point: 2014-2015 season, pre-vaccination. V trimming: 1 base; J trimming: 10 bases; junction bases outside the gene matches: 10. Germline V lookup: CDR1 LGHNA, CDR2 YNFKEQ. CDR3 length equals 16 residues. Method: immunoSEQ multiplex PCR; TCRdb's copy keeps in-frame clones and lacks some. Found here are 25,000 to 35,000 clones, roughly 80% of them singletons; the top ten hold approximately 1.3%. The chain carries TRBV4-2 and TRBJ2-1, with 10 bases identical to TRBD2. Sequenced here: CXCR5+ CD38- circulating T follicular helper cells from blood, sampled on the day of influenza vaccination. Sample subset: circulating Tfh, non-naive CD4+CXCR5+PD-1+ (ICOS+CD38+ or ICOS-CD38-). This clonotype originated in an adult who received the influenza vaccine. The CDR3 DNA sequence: TGTGCCAGCAGCCAAGTGGGGCTAGCGGGGGTACACGAGCAGTTCTTC. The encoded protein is CASSQVGLAGVHEQFF.